This is a list of T cell receptor beta chains from one sample in a study of post-analysis software for immune sequencing data. One entry per CDR3 protein results from TCRdb running MiXCR on the PCR reads. The table lists roughly 700,000 distinct CDR3 sequences, 25% to 30% of them singletons. Sequenced sample: blood. All receptors come from a girl aged 10 to 17 with multiple sclerosis. Each CDR3 is given with its conserved first and last residue. D genes are given only for firm matches. The listing skips clone size in some rows; elsewhere it reads once, few, many or a size class.

V,J,D,size,DNA,CDR3
TRBV10-3,TRBJ1-1,-,-,TGTGCCATCAGTGAGCAGGCCTTGAACACTGAAGCTTTCTTT,CAISEQALNTEAFF
TRBV7-9,TRBJ2-1,TRBD2,-,TGTGCCAGCAGCCCCAGTGCGGGGGGTCTATACAATGAGCAGTTCTTC,CASSPSAGGLYNEQFF
TRBV12-3/TRBV12-4,TRBJ2-1,TRBD2,few,TGTGCCAGCAACCCGGGGGGACTTCCTAATGAGCAGTTCTTC,CASNPGGLPNEQFF
TRBV5-1,TRBJ2-1,TRBD2,-,TGCGCCAGCGGGACTAGCGGGCGGGATGAGCAGTTCTTC,CASGTSGRDEQFF
TRBV6-6,TRBJ2-4,TRBD1,few,TGTGCCAGCAGTTACTTACAGGGGGCGCCCAAAAACATTCAGTACTTC,CASSYLQGAPKNIQYF
TRBV5-1,TRBJ1-6,-,-,TGCGCCAGCAGCCTCTGGACAGTTTCACCCCTCCACTTT,CASSLWTVSPLHF
TRBV5-1,TRBJ2-4,TRBD1,-,TGCGCCAGCAGTTTTATCCCGGGACAGGGGACAGTGGGAACCAAAAACATTCAGTACTTC,CASSFIPGQGTVGTKNIQYF
TRBV18,TRBJ2-1,-,many,TGTGCCAGCTCACCACCGACCGGCGACGCTGAGCAGTTCTTC,CASSPPTGDAEQFF
TRBV7-9,TRBJ1-1,-,-,TGTGCCAGCAGCGTGGGGGCAGAACCCCAGTGGGCTTTCTTT,CASSVGAEPQWAFF
TRBV20-1,TRBJ2-3,-,few,TGCAGTGCTAGAAGGGGATGGGCCTACACAGATACGCAGTATTTT,CSARRGWAYTDTQYF
TRBV9,TRBJ2-5,-,few,TGTGCCAGCAGCGTGAGAGGGACGGTGAAAGAGACCCAGTACTTC,CASSVRGTVKETQYF
TRBV5-1,TRBJ1-1,-,-,TGCGTCAGCAGCCCCCCGGGACGGATAAACACTGAAGCTTTCTTT,CVSSPPGRINTEAFF
TRBV12-3/TRBV12-4,TRBJ2-7,TRBD1,many,TGTGCCAGCAGCCGGACAGGGGCCTACGAGCAGTACTTC,CASSRTGAYEQYF
TRBV29-1,TRBJ2-1,TRBD2,few,TGCAGCGTTGAGACACTAGCGGGAGATAATGAGCAGTTCTTC,CSVETLAGDNEQFF
TRBV27,TRBJ1-2,-,few,TGTGCCAGCAGCGACAGACCTAACTATGGCTACACCTTC,CASSDRPNYGYTF
TRBV11-3,TRBJ2-1,-,few,TGTGCCAGCAGCTTAGGCGGGACTGGTGAGCAGTTCTTC,CASSLGGTGEQFF
TRBV5-1,TRBJ2-1,-,few,TGCGCCAGCAGCTTGGCACCGTTAGAGAACAATGAGCAGTTCTTC,CASSLAPLENNEQFF
TRBV19,TRBJ1-2,-,-,TGTGCCAGTCGGCAGGGCGGTGATGGCTACACCTTC,CASRQGGDGYTF
TRBV18,TRBJ1-5,-,few,TGTGCCAGCTCACCTACGACGAGGCAGAACAATCAGCCCCAGCATTTT,CASSPTTRQNNQPQHF
TRBV20-1,TRBJ2-7,-,-,TGCAGTGCAGATTCCGGGACGGGAACCTACGAGCAGTACTTC,CSADSGTGTYEQYF
TRBV4-3,TRBJ2-3,-,few,TGCGCCAGCAGCCAAGATAGGGGGGCGACGGGGAATACGCAGTATTTT,CASSQDRGATGNTQYF
TRBV28,TRBJ1-1,-,-,TGTGCCAGCAGGTTGAGCGGGGGGGCCGGAAACACTGAAGCTTTCTTT,CASRLSGGAGNTEAFF
TRBV29-1,TRBJ2-5,-,few,TGCAGCGGGGGGCGAGCAGAGACCCAGTACTTC,CSGGRAETQYF
TRBV7-9,TRBJ2-7,TRBD2,-,TGTGCCAGCAGCTCAACAGGGACTAGCAGAGAGCAGTACTTC,CASSSTGTSREQYF
TRBV27,TRBJ2-3,TRBD2,-,TGTGCCAGCAGTCCCCGTACTAGCGGCCCCAATGTGGATACGCAGTATTTT,CASSPRTSGPNVDTQYF
TRBV5-1,TRBJ1-1,-,few,TGCGCCAGCAGCGTAAGCCTGGGGACTGAAGCTTTCTTT,CASSVSLGTEAFF
TRBV10-2,TRBJ2-1,TRBD2,few,TGCGCCAGCAGTGAGCTACTAGCGGCTTACAATGAGCAGTTCTTC,CASSELLAAYNEQFF
TRBV3-1,TRBJ2-7,-,-,TGTGCCAGCAGCCAAGGCTATTCGGTCGGCGAGCAGTACTTC,CASSQGYSVGEQYF
TRBV11-2,TRBJ2-2,-,-,TGTGCCATCAATGGACAGTCGAACACCGGGGAGCTGTTTTTT,CAINGQSNTGELFF
TRBV20-1,TRBJ2-5,-,few,TGCAGTATGGGGGGCGCTTGGGGTCAAGAGACCCAGTACTTC,CSMGGAWGQETQYF
TRBV5-1,TRBJ2-3,-,-,TGCGCCAGCAGCGTCCGGGACTCTACCACAGATGCGCAGTATTTT,CASSVRDSTTDAQYF
TRBV29-1,TRBJ2-7,-,many,TGCAGCGTCCGAATAGCGGCCTACGAGCAGTACTTC,CSVRIAAYEQYF